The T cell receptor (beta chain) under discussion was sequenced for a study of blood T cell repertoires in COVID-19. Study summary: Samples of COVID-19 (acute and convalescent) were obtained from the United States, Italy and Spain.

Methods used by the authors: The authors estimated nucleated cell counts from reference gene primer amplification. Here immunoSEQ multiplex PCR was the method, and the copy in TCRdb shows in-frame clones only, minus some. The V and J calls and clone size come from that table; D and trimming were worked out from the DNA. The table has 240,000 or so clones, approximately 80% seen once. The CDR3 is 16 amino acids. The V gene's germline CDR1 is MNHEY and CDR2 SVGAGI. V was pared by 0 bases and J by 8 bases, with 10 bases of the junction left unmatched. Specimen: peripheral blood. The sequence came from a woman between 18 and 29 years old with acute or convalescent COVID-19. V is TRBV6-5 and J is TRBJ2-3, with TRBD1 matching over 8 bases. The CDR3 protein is CASSYSRAGGEFTQYF. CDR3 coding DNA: TGTGCCAGCAGTTACTCGAGGGCAGGGGGCGAATTTACGCAGTATTTT.